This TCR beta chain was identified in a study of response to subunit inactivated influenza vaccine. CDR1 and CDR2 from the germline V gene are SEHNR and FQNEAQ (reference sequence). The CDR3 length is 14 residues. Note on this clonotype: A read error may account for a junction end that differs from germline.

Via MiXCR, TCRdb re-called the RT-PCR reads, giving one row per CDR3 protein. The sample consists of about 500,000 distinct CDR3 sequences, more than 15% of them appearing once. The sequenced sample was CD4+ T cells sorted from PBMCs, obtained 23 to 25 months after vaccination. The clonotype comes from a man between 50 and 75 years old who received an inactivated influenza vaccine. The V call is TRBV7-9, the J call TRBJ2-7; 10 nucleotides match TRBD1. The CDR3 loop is CASSRGTGEYGQYF. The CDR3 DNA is TGTGCCAGCAGCCGGGGGACAGGGGAATACGGGCAGTACTTC.